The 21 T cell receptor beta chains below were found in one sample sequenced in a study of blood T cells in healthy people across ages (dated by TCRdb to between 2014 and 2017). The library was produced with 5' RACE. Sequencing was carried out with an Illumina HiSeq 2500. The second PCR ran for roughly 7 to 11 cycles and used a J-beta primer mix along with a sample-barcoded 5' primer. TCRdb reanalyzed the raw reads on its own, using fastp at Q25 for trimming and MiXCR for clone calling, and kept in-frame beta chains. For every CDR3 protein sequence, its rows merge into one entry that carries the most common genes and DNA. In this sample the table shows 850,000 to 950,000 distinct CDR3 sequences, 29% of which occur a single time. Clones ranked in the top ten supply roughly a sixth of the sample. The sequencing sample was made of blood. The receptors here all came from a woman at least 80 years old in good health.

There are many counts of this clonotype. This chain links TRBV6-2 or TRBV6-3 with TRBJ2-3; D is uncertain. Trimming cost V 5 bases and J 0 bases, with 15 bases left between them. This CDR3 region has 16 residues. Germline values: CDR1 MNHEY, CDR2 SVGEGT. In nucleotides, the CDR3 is TGTGCCAGCAGTACCCTCTCTAGGCGGAGCACAGATACGCAGTATTTT. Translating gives CASSTLSRRSTDTQYF.

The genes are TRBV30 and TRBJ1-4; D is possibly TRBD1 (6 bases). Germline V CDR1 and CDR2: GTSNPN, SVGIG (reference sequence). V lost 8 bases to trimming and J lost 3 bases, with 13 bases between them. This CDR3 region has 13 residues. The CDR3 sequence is CAGTGPSNEKLFF. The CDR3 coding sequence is TGTGCCGGCACAGGGCCCTCTAATGAAAAACTGTTTTTT.

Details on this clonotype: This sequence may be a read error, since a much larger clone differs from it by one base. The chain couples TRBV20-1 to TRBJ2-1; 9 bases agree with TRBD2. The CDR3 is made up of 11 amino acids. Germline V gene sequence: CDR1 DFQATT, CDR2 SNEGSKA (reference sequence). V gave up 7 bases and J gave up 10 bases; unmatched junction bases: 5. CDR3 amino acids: CSGQRGDEQFF. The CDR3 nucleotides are TGCAGTGGCCAGCGGGGGGACGAGCAGTTCTTC.

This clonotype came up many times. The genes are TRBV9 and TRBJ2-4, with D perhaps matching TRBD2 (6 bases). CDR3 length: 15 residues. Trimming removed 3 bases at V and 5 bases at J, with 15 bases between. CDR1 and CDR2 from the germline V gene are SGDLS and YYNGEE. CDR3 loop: CASSAGLADENIQYF. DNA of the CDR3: TGTGCCAGCAGCGCGGGACTTGCGGATGAAAACATTCAGTACTTC. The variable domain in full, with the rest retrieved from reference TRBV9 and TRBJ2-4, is DSGVTQTPKHLITATGQRVTLRCSPRSGDLSVYWYQQSLDQGLQFLIQYYNGEERAKGNILERFSAQQFPDLHSELNLSSLELGDSALYFCASSAGLADENIQYFGAGTRLSVL.

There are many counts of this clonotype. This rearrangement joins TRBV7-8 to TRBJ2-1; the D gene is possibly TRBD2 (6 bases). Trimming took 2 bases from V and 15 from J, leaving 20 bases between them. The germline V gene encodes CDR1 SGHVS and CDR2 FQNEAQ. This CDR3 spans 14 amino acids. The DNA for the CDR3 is TGTGCCAGCAGCTTAAGCTCGTGGGAGCAAGCGGGGTTCTTC. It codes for CASSLSSWEQAGFF.

The CDR3 nucleotides are TGTGCCAGCAGCCCGACAGGGGGCGTCTATGGCTACACCTTC. This codes for CASSPTGGVYGYTF. This sequence joins TRBV7-2 and TRBJ1-2; 10 bases are shared with TRBD1. The V gene end was trimmed by 5 bases and the J gene end by 4 bases; junction bases not matched to a gene: 4. CDR3 length: 14 residues. Germline assignment: CDR1 SGHTA and CDR2 FQGNSA.

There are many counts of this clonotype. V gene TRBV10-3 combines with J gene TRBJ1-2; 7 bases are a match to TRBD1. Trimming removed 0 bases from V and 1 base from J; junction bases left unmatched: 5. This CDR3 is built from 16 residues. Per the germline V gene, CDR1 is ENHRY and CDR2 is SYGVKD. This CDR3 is CAISESPGGINYGYTF. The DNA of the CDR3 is TGTGCCATCAGTGAGTCGCCAGGGGGGATTAACTATGGCTACACCTTC.

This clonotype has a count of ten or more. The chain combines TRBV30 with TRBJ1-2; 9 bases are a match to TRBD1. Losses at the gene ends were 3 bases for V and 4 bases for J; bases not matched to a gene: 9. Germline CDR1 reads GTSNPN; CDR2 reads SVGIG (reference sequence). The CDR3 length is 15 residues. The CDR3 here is CAWRGDRDGAYGYTF. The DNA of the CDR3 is TGTGCCTGGAGGGGGGACAGGGACGGCGCCTATGGCTACACCTTC.

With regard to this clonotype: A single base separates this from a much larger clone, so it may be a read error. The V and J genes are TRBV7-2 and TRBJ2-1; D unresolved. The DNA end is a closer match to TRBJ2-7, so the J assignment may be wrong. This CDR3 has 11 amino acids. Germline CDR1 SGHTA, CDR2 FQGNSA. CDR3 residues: CASSLQSEQYF. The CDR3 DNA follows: TGTGCCAGCAGCTTACAATCTGAGCAGTACTTC.

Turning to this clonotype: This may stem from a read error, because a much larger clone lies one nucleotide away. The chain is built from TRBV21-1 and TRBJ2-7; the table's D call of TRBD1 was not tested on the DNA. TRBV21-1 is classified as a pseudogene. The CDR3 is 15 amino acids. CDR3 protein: CARNTGPGVSYEQYF. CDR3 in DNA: TGTGCCCGCAACACGGGGCCAGGGGTCTCCTACGAGCAGTACTTC.

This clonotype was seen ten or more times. CDR3 nucleotide sequence: TGTGCCAGCAGCTTAGTTTTAACCGGATCGGATACGCAGTATTTT. Translation gives CASSLVLTGSDTQYF. This chain connects TRBV7-2 to TRBJ2-3; D call uncertain. V was cut by 1 base and J by 6 bases, with 14 bases left in between. The germline V gene has CDR1 SGHTA and CDR2 FQGNSA. This CDR3 spans 15 amino acids.

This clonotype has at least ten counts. CDR3 in DNA: TGTGCCAGCAGCTTTACTAGCGGGGGGGTCGGAACCGAGACCCAGTACTTC. This codes for CASSFTSGGVGTETQYF. The chain recombines TRBV11-2 with TRBJ2-7, with 13 positions matching TRBD2. Near its end, the DNA agrees better with TRBJ2-5, so the J call may be wrong. Germline-derived CDR1 and CDR2 are SGHAT and FQNNGV. This CDR3 comprises 17 residues.

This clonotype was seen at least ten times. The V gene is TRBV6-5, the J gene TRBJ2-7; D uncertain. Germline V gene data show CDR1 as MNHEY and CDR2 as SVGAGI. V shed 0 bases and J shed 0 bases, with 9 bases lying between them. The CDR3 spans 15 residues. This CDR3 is CASSYSRQTSYEQYF. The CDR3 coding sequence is TGTGCCAGCAGTTACTCGAGGCAGACCTCCTACGAGCAGTACTTC.

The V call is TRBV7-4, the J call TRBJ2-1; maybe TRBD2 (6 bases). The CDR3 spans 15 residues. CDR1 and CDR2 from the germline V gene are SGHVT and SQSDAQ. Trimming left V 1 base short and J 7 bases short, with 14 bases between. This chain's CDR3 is CASSLGYEGLNEQFF. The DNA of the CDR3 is TGTGCCAGCAGCTTAGGCTACGAGGGACTTAATGAGCAGTTCTTC.

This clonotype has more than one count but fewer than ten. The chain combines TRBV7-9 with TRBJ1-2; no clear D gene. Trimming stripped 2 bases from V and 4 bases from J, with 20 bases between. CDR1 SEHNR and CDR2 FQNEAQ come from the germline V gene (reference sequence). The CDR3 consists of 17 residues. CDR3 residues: CASSLSGWKGAGYGYTF. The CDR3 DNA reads TGTGCCAGCAGCTTATCGGGTTGGAAGGGCGCCGGCTATGGCTACACCTTC.

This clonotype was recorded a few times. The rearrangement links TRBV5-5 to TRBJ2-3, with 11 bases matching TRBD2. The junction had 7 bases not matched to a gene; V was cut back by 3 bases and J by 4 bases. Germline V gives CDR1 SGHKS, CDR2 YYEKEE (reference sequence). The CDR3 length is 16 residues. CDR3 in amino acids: CASSSIAGGKSDTQYF. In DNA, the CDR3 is TGTGCCAGCAGCTCCATAGCGGGGGGGAAATCAGATACGCAGTATTTT.

The DNA for the CDR3 is TGCAGTGCTAGAGATACACGGGGGGGGTATCATGAGCAGTTCTTC. This translates into CSARDTRGGYHEQFF. V is TRBV20-1 and J is TRBJ2-1; 8 bases are shared with TRBD2. Germline V gene data show CDR1 as DFQATT and CDR2 as SNEGSKA (reference sequence). There are 15 residues in the CDR3. J was trimmed by 8 bases and V by 0 bases; bases with no gene match: 9.

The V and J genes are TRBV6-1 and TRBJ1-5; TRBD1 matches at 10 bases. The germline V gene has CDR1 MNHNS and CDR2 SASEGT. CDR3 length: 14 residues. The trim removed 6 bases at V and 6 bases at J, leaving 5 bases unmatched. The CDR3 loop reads CASRRQGASQPQHF. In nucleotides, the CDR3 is TGTGCCAGCAGACGACAGGGGGCAAGTCAGCCCCAGCATTTT.

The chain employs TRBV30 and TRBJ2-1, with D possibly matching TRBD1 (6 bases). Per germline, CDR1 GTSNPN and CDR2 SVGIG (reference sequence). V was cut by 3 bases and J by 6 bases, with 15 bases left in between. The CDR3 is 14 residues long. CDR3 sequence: CAWRGAGPLNEQFF. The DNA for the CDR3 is TGTGCCTGGAGGGGGGCAGGCCCCCTCAATGAGCAGTTCTTC. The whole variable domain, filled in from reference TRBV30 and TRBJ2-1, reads SQTIHQWPATLVQPVGSPLSLECTVEGTSNPNLYWYRQAAGRGLQLLFYSVGIGQISSEVPQNLSASRPQDRQFILSSKKLLLSDSGFYLCAWRGAGPLNEQFFGPGTRLTVL.

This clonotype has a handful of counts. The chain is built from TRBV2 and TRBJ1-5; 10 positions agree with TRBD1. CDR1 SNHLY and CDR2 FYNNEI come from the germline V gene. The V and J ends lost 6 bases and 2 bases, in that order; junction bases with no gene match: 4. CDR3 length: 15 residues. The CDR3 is CASRGDRGGNQPQHF. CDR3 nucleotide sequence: TGTGCCAGCAGGGGGGACAGGGGTGGCAATCAGCCCCAGCATTTT.

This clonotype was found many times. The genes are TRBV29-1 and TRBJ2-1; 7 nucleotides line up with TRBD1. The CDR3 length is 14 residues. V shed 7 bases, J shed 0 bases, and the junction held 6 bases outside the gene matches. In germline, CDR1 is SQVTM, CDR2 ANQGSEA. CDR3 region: CSALTGNSYNEQFF. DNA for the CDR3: TGCAGCGCTTTGACAGGGAACTCCTACAATGAGCAGTTCTTC.